This TCR beta chain emerged from a study of T cells in Graves' hyperthyroidism and ophthalmopathy. Study results and limitations: From stable hyperthyroidism, ophthalmopathy was set apart by a 13 V-J model. Most clonotypes that expanded in the thyroid above 0.001 also showed up in blood.

This clonotype appeared many times. Its antigen is not identified. Amplified regions were TCR beta CDR3 sequences from RNA transcripts. With the HTBI primer set, the TCR CDR3 went through a first round of RT-PCR. TCRdb analysed the multiplex PCR reads with MiXCR anew, one entry per CDR3 protein. This table has about 740,000 distinct CDR3 sequences, about 15% appearing once. Graves' hyperthyroidism without ophthalmopathy progression within 18 months was termed stable. PBMCs were collected from a roughly 10 ml volume of fresh peripheral blood. The CDR3 covers 15 residues. V was shortened by 6 bases and J by 1 base, with 12 bases between the two germline ends.

The clonotype comes from a woman aged 18-35 years with Graves' hyperthyroidism. V usage is TRBV12-3 or TRBV12-4 and J usage is TRBJ2-2, with TRBD2 as a possible D gene (5 bases). The specimen sequenced was blood. The CDR3 DNA follows: TGTGCCAGCAGACCTAGCCAGGAGAACACCGGGGAGCTGTTTTTT. Amino acid sequence: CASRPSQENTGELFF.